What follows is one T cell receptor beta chain and its context. The antigen is unknown. These data originate in a study of OX40 agonist ivuxolimab in advanced cancers. Overall study context: Ivuxolimab, an antibody acting as an agonist of OX40 (CD134), was used to treat patients. Checkpoint inhibitors had been given previously to over 30% of patients. Notes on the study in general: Expanded clones belonging to CD8+ T cells outnumbered, on average, those of CD4+.

Excluded were patients having autoimmune disease history or systemic immunosuppression. CDR3 length: 15 amino acids. Trimming removed 0 bases from V and 4 bases from J, with 13 bases in between. Germline CDR1 reads SGHRS; CDR2 reads YFSETQ. Clones were read by immunoSEQ multiplex PCR, and TCRdb kept only the in-frame ones, dropping some. The table lists roughly 76,000 clones, roughly 81% of them singletons. The chain uses TRBV5-1 and TRBJ1-1, with D tentatively TRBD1 (6 bases). The sequencing used CD4+ or CD8+ T cells sorted from blood, collected in a trial of the OX40 agonist ivuxolimab. The sequence came from an adult with an advanced solid tumor such as melanoma, head and neck, liver or kidney cancer. CDR3 protein: CASSLAQGSITEAFF. The CDR3 DNA follows: TGCGCCAGCAGCTTGGCTCAGGGGTCGATCACTGAAGCTTTCTTT.